This entry describes one TCR beta chain. The antigen remains unidentified. TCRdb reprocessed the reads via MiXCR and lists one record per CDR3 protein. The top ten clones hold about 13% of a sample with around 360,000 distinct CDR3 sequences, about 35% of them seen once. With 2 bases removed from V and 5 bases from J, the gap between germline ends came to 16 bases. The CDR3 runs to 16 residues. CDR1 MNHNS and CDR2 SASEGT come from the germline V gene. This specimen comes from a study of T cell repertoires in cytomegalovirus infection. This receptor was taken from a human donor in good health (CMV status not recorded). Some clones in this sample may be carry-over from other donors' samples. The specimen comprised cultured PBMCs, sampled from culture after CMV antigen stimulation. This rearrangement joins TRBV6-1 to TRBJ2-1; D might be TRBD1 (6 bases). The CDR3 coding sequence is TGTGCCAGCAGTGAAAGGCACGGGCAGGGGAACAATGAGCAGTTCTTC. It yields the protein CASSERHGQGNNEQFF.